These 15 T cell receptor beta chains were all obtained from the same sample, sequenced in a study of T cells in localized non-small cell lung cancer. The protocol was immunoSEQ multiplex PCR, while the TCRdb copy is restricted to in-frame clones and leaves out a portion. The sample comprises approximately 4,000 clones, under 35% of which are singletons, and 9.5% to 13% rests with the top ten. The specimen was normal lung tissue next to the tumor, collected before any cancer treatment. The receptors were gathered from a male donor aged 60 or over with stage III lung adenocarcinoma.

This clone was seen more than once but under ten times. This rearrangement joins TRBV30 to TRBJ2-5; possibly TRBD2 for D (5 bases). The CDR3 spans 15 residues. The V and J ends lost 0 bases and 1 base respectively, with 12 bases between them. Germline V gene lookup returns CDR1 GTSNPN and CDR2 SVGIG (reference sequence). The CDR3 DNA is TGTGCCTGGAGTGTAGATCGGACTTTCCAAGAGACCCAGTACTTC. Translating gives CAWSVDRTFQETQYF.

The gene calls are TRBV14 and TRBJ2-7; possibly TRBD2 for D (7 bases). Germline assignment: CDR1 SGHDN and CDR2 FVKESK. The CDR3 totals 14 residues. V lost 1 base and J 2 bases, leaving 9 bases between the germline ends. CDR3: CASSQVGGAYEQYF. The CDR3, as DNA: TGTGCCAGCAGCCAAGTAGGGGGGGCCTACGAGCAGTACTTC.

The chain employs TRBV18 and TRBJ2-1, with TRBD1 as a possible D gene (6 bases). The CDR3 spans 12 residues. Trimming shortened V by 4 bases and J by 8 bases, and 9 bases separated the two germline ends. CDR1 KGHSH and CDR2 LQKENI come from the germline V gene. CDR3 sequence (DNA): TGTGCCAGCTCACTTCAGGGGTATGAGCAGTTCTTC. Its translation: CASSLQGYEQFF. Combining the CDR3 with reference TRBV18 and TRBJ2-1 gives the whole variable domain NAGVMQNPRHLVRRRGQEARLRCSPMKGHSHVYWYRQLPEEGLKFMVYLQKENIIDESGMPKERFSAEFPKEGPSILRIQQVVRGDSAAYFCASSLQGYEQFFGPGTRLTVL.

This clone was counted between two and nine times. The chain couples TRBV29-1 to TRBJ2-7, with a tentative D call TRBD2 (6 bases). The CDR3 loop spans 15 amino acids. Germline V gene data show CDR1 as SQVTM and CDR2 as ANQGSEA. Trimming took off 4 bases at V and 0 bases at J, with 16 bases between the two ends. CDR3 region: CSVGRDGPSSYEQYF. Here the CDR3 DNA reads TGCAGCGTTGGGCGGGACGGACCCAGCTCCTACGAGCAGTACTTC.

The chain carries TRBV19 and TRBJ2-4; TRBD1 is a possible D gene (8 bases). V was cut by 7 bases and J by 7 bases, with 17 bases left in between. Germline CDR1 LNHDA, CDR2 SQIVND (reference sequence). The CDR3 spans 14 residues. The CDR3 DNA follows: TGTGCCAGTAAACAGGGGGTGGGAGGGAACATTCAGTACTTC. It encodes CASKQGVGGNIQYF.

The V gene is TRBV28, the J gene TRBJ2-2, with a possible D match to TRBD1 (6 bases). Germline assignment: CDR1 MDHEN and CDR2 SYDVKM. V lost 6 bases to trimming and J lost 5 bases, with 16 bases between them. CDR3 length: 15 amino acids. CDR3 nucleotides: TGTGCCAGCAGCCCAGCCAGGGGACGAACCGGGGAGCTGTTTTTT. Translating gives CASSPARGRTGELFF.

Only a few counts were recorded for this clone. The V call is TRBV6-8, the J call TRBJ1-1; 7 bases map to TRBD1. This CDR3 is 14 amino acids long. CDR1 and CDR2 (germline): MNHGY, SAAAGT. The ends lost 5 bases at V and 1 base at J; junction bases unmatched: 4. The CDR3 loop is CASSLWDRNTEAFF. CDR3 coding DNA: TGTGCCAGCAGTCTATGGGACAGGAACACTGAAGCTTTCTTT.

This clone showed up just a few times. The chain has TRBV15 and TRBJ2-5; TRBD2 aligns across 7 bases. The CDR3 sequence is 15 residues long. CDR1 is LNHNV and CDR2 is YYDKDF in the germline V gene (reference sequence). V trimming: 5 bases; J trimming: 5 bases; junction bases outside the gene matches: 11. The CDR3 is CATSSPGRAAETQYF. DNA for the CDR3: TGTGCCACCAGCTCCCCGGGGAGGGCTGCGGAGACCCAGTACTTC.

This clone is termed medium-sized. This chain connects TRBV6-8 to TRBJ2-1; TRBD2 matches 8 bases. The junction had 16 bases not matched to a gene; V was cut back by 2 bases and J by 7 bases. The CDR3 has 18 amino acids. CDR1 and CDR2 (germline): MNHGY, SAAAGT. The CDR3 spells CASSYPRGESGGYNEQFF. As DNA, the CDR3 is TGTGCCAGCAGTTACCCTAGGGGGGAGAGCGGGGGCTATAATGAGCAGTTCTTC.

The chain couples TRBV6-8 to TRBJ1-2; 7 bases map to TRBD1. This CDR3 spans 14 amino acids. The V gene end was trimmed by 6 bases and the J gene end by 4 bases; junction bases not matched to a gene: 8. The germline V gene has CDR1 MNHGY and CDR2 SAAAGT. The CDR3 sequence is CASRAGQEIYGYTF. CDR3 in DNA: TGTGCCAGCAGGGCCGGACAGGAGATCTATGGCTACACCTTC.

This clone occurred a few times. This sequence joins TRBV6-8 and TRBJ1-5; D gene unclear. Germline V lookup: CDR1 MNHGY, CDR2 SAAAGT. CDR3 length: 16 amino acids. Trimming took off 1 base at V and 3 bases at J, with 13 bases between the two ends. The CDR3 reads CASSYFLFDSNQPQHF. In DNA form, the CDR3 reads TGTGCCAGCAGTTACTTTCTTTTCGACTCCAATCAGCCCCAGCATTTT.

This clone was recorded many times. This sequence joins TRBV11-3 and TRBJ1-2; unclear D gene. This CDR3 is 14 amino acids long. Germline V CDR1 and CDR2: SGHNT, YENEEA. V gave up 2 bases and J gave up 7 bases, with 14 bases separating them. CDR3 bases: TGTGCCAGCAGCTTAACGGGCAGGCAAGGTGGCTACACCTTC. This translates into CASSLTGRQGGYTF.

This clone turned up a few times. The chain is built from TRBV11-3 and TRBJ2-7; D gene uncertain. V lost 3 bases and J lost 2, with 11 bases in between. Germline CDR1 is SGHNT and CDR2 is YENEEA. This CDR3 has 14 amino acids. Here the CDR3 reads CASSFFPGPYEQYF. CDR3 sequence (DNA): TGTGCCAGCAGCTTTTTCCCCGGACCCTACGAGCAGTACTTC.

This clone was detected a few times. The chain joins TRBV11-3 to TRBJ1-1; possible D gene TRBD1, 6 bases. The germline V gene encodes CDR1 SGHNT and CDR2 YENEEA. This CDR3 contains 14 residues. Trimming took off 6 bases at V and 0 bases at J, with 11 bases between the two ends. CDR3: CASSRRGMNTEAFF. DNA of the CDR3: TGTGCCAGCAGTCGTAGGGGGATGAACACTGAAGCTTTCTTT.

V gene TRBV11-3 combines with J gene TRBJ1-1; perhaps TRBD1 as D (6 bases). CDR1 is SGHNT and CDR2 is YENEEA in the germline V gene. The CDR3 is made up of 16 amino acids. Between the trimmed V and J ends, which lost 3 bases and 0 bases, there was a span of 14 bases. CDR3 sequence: CASSLVAGAVNTEAFF. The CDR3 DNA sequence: TGTGCCAGCAGCTTGGTGGCGGGGGCCGTGAACACTGAAGCTTTCTTT.